This T cell receptor (beta chain) was recovered during a study of blood T cell repertoires in COVID-19. Study details: Sites in the United States, Italy and Spain provided acute and convalescent COVID-19 samples. T cells, B-cell-depleted T cells, or PBMCs supplied cDNA or gDNA.

The CDR3 contains 17 residues. Germline V gene lookup returns CDR1 SGHDT and CDR2 YYEEEE. The V end lost 4 bases, the J end lost 7 bases, and 26 bases lay between the germline ends. In the original processing: Nucleated cell number was recorded as an estimate derived from reference gene primer amplification. Libraries were prepared by immunoSEQ multiplex PCR; TCRdb keeps only in-frame clonotypes and omits some of them. The V and J calls and the clone size are those of that table, but D and trimming were determined from the DNA. This sample carries tens of thousands of clones, 80% to 95% of them seen once, and the ten largest clones take about 1%.

The clonotype comes from a woman in her forties or fifties in a cohort sampled during active COVID-19. V usage is TRBV5-6 and J usage is TRBJ1-2, with D possibly TRBD1 on 5 matching bases. The sequenced sample was peripheral blood. The CDR3 bases are TGTGCCAGCAGCAAACTAACGGGTTTGGAGAGTCAGGGTGGCTACACCTTC. Translation: CASSKLTGLESQGGYTF.